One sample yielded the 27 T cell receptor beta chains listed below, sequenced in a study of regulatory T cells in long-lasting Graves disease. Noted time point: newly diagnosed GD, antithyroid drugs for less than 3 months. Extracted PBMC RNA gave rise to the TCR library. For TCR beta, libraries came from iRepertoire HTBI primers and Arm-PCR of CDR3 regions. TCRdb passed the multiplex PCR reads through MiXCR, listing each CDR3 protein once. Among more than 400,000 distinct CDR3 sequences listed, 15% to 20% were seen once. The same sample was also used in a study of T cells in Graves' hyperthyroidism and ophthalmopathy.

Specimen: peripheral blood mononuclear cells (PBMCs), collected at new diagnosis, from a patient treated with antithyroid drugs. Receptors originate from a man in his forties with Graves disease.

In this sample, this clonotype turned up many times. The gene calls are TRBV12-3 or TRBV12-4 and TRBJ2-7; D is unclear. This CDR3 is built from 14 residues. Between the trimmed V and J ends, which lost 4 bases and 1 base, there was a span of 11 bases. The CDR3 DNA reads TGTGCCAGCAGTTCCTCGGGCAGGTCCTACGAGCAGTACTTC. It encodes CASSSSGRSYEQYF.

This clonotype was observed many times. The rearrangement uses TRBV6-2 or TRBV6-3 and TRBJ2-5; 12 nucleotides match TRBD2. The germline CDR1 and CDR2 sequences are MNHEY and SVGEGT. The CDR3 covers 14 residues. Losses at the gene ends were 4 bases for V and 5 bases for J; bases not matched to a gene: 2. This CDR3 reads CASSSTSGSETQYF. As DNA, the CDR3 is TGTGCCAGCAGTTCGACTAGCGGGAGTGAGACCCAGTACTTC.

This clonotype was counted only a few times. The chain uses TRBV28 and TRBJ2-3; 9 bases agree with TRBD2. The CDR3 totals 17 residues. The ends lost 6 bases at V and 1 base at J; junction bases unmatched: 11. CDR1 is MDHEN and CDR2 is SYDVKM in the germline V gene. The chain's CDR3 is CASSHTSSGGGTDTQYF. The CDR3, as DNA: TGTGCCAGCAGCCATACAAGTAGCGGGGGAGGCACAGATACGCAGTATTTT.

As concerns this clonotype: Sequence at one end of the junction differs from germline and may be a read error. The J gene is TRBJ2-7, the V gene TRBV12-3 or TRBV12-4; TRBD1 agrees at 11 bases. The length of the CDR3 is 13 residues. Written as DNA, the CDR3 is TGTGCCAGCGGACAGGGGGCCTCCGACGAGCAGTACTTC. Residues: CASGQGASDEQYF.

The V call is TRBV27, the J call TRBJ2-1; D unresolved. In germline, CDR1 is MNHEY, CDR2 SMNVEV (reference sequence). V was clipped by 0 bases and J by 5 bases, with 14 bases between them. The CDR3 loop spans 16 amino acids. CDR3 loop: CASSLSKAPLDNEQFF. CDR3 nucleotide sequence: TGTGCCAGCAGTTTATCGAAGGCTCCCCTTGACAATGAGCAGTTCTTC.

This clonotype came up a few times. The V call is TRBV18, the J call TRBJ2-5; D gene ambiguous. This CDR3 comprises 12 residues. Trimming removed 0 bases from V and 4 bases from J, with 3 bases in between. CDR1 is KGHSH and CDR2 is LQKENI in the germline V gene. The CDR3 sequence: CASSPPAETQYF. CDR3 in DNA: TGTGCCAGCTCACCACCGGCAGAGACCCAGTACTTC.

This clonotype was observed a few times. For the CDR3, the DNA is TGTGCCAGCAGCTTAAACCCTCTGGGCAATGAGCAGTTCTTC. Translation: CASSLNPLGNEQFF. The rearrangement joins TRBV7-6 to TRBJ2-1; D gene uncertain. Per germline, CDR1 SGHVS and CDR2 FNYEAQ. Trimming shortened V by 2 bases and J by 6 bases, and 11 bases separated the two germline ends. The CDR3 runs to 14 residues.

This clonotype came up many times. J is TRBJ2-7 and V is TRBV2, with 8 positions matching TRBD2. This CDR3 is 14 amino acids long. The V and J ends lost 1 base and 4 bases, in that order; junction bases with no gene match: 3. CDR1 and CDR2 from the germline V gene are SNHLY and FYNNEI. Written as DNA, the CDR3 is TGTGCCAGCAGTGAAGGGACTAGCCTATACGAGCAGTACTTC. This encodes CASSEGTSLYEQYF. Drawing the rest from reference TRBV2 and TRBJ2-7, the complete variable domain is EPEVTQTPSHQVTQMGQEVILRCVPISNHLYFYWYRQILGQKVEFLVSFYNNEISEKSEIFDDQFSVERPDGSNFTLKIRSTKLEDSAMYFCASSEGTSLYEQYFGPGTRLTVT.

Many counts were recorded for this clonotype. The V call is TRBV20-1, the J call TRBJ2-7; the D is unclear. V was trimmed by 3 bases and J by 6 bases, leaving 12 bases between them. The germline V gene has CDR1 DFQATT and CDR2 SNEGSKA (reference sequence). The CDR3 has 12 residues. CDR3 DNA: TGCAGTGCTAGGAGAGATAAGGCCGAGCAGTACTTC. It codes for CSARRDKAEQYF.

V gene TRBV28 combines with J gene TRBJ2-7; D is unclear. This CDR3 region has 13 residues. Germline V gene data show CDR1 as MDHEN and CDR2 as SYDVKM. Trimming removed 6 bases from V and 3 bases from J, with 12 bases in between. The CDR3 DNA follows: TGTGCCAGCAGCTACCTTTCGGGCTACGAGCAGTACTTC. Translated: CASSYLSGYEQYF.

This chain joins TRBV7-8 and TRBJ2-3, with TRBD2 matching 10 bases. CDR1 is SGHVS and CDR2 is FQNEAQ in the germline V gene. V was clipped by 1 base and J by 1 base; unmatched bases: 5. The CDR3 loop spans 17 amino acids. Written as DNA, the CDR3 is TGTGCCAGCAGCTTAGGGGCCGGGACTAGCGGCACAGATACGCAGTATTTT. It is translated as CASSLGAGTSGTDTQYF.

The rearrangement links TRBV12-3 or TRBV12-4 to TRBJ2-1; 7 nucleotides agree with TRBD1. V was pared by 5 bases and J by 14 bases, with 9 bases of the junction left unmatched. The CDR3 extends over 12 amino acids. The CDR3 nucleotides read TGTGCCAGCAGTGGAAGGACAGGAGTAAAGTTCTTC. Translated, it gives CASSGRTGVKFF.

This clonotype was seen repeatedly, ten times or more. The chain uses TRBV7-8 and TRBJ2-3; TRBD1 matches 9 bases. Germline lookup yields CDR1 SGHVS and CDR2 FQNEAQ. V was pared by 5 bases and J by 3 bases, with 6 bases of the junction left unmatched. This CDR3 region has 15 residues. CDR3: CASSRHRGLTDTQYF. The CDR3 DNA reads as TGTGCCAGCAGCCGGCACAGGGGGCTGACAGATACGCAGTATTTT.

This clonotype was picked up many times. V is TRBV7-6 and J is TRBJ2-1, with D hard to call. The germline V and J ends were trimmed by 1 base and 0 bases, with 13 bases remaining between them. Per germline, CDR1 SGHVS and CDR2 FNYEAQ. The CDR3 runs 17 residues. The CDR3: CASSLVAIQSSYNEQFF. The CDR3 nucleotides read TGTGCCAGCAGCTTAGTGGCCATTCAGAGCTCCTACAATGAGCAGTTCTTC.

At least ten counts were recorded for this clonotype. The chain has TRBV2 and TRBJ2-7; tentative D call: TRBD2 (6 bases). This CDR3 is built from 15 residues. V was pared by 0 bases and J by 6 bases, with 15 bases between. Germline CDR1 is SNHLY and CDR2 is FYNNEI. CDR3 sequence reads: CASSEALAEMGEQYF. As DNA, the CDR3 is TGTGCCAGCAGTGAAGCATTAGCGGAGATGGGCGAGCAGTACTTC.

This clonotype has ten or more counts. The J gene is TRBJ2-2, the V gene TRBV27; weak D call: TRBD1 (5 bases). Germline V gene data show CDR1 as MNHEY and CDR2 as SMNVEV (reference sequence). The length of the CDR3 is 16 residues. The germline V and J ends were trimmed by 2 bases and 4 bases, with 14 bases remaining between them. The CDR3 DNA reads TGTGCCAGCAGTTTAGCAGGACACCTTATCACCGGGGAGCTGTTTTTT. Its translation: CASSLAGHLITGELFF.

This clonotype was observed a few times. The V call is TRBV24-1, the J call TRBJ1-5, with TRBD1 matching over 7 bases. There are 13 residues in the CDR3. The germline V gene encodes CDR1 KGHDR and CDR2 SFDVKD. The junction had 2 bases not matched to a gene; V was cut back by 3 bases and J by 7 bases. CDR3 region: CATSDQGGQPQHF. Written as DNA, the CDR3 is TGTGCCACCAGTGATCAGGGGGGACAGCCCCAGCATTTT.

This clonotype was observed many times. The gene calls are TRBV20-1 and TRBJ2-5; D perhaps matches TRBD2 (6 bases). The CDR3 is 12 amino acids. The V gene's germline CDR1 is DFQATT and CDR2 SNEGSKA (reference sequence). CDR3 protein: CSVGGTQETQYF. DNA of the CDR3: TGCAGCGTAGGAGGGACCCAAGAGACCCAGTACTTC.

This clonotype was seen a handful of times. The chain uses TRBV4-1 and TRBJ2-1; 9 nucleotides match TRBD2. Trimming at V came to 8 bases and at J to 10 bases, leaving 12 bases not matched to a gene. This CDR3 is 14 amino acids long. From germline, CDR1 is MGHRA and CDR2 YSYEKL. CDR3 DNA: TGCGCCAGCGGGCCTCCGTATGGGACTAGCGAGCAGTTCTTC. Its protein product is CASGPPYGTSEQFF.

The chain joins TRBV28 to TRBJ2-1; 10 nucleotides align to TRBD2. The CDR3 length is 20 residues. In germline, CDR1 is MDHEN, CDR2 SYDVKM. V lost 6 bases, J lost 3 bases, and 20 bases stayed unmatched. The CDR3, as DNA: TGTGCCAGCAGAAGCCTCGGACACCGGGGTTCTAGCGGGAGCTACAATGAGCAGTTCTTC. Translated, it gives CASRSLGHRGSSGSYNEQFF.

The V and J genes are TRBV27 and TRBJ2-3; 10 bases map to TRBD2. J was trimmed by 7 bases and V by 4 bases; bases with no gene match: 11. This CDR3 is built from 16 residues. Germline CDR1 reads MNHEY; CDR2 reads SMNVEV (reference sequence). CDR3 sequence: CASSSLAGDPGNTQYF. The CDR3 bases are TGTGCCAGCAGTTCCCTAGCGGGAGATCCCGGTAATACGCAGTATTTT.

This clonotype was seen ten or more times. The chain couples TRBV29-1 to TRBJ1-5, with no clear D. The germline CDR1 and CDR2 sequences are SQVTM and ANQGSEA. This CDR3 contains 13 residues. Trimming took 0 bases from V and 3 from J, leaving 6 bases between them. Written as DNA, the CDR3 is TGCAGCGTTGAAGAACATATCAATCAGCCCCAGCATTTT. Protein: CSVEEHINQPQHF.

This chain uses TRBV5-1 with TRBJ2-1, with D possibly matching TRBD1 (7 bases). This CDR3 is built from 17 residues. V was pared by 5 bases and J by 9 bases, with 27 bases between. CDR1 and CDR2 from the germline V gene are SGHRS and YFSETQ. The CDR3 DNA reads TGCGCCAGCAGGACAGGGACGGGGGCGATCCCCCCTCGTGAGCAGTTCTTC. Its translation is CASRTGTGAIPPREQFF.

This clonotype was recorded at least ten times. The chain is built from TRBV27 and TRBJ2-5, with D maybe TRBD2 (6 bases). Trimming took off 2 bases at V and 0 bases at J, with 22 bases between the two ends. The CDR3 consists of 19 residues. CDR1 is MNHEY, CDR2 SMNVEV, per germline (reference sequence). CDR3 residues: CASSLDGTSAQMYQETQYF. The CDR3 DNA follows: TGTGCCAGCAGTTTAGATGGGACTTCAGCTCAAATGTACCAAGAGACCCAGTACTTC.

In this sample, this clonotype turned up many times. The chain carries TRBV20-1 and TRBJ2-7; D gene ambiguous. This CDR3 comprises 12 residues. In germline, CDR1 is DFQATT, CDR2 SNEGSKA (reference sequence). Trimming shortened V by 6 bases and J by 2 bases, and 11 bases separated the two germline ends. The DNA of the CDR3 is TGCAGTGCGAGATCGGCCGCCTACGAGCAGTACTTC. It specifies CSARSAAYEQYF.

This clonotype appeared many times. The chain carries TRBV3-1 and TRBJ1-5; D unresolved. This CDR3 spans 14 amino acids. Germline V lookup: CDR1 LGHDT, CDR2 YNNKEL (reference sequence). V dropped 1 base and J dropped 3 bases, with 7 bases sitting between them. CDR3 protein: CASSQASLNQPQHF. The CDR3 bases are TGTGCCAGCAGCCAAGCCAGCCTCAATCAGCCCCAGCATTTT.

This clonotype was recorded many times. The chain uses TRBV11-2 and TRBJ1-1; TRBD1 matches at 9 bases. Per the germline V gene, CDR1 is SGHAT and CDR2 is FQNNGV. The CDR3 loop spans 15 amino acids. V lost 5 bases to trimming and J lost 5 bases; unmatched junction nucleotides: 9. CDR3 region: CASSPHRGLGTEAFF. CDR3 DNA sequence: TGTGCCAGCAGCCCCCACAGGGGGCTTGGTACTGAAGCTTTCTTT.